Below, one T cell receptor beta chain is given with its context. Sequenced by immunoSEQ multiplex PCR; TCRdb stores in-frame clones only, minus some. Seen here are about 55,000 clones, approximately 85% observed once, and the top ten hold 3.5% to 4%. The record originates from a study of control samples from healthy donors and cancer patients. Per germline, CDR1 GTSNPN and CDR2 SVGIG (reference sequence). The length of the CDR3 is 14 residues. V trimming: 3 bases; J trimming: 5 bases; junction bases outside the gene matches: 7. The receptor's source is a man aged 45-65 years in good health. The chain is built from TRBV30 and TRBJ2-5; 9 bases agree with TRBD2. The sequenced sample consisted of blood. CDR3 bases: TGTGCCTGGAGGGAAGCGGGAGGATGGGAGACCCAGTACTTC. This translates into CAWREAGGWETQYF.